This T cell receptor beta chain was recovered during a study of T-cell reconstitution after alpha-beta-depleted transplantation in children. Study-wide findings and caveats: Some patients' high day-60 TCRbeta diversity was attributed to recipient cells surviving conditioning.

Turning to this clonotype: Antigen unknown.

TCRbeta library preparation incorporated unique molecular identifiers. One entry per CDR3 protein, called by TCRdb with MiXCR from the PCR reads. The table lists some 120,000 distinct CDR3 sequences, 10% to 13% of them singletons, with around 34% in the top ten. Germline assignment: CDR1 DFQATT and CDR2 SNEGSKA (reference sequence). V shed 5 bases and J 0 bases; nucleotides not matched to a gene: 5. The CDR3 length is 14 residues. This specimen consisted of PBMCs, obtained before TCRalphabeta/CD19-depleted stem cell transplant. The chain couples TRBV20-1 to TRBJ2-3, with TRBD2 matching 7 bases. This receptor was taken from a boy aged 2 to 10 with acute lymphoblastic leukemia, due to receive a stem cell transplant. The CDR3 reads CSAETSPSTDTQYF. CDR3 nucleotide sequence: TGCAGTGCTGAGACTAGCCCTAGCACAGATACGCAGTATTTT.